This T cell receptor beta chain originates from a study of blood T cell repertoires in COVID-19. Study background: The United States, Italy and Spain were the sources of the acute and convalescent COVID-19 samples. PBMCs, B-cell-depleted T cells, or T cells provided the cDNA or gDNA that made up the material.

Per the study methods: Amplification of reference gene primers provided the estimated nucleated cell counts. Clones were read by immunoSEQ multiplex PCR, and TCRdb kept only the in-frame ones, dropping some. The V and J calls and clone size were taken over from that table, and D and trimming were inferred from the DNA. Of roughly 140,000 clones in the sample, about 80% are singletons; the top ten hold around 3.7%. CDR3 length equals 12 residues. The germline CDR1 and CDR2 sequences are GTSNPN and SVGIG (reference sequence). This TCR was sampled from a man between 65 and 85 years old who had recovered from COVID-19. This chain joins TRBV30 and TRBJ2-5; D call uncertain. Sequencing used peripheral blood. The CDR3 DNA reads as TGTGCATACGCTCGGGACCAAGAGACCCAGTACTTC. This translates into CAYARDQETQYF.